Below are 10 T cell receptor beta chains sequenced from a single sample in a study of blood T cells in healthy people across ages. Using a J-beta primer mix together with a sample-barcoded 5' primer, a second PCR was run for about 6 to 11 cycles. TCRdb independently ran MiXCR on the 5' RACE reads; one entry per CDR3 protein. The sample includes 750,000 to 950,000 distinct CDR3 sequences, around half of them seen just once. Sequenced sample: blood. All receptors come from an older man in good health.

The V gene is TRBV29-1, the J gene TRBJ2-7, with D perhaps TRBD1 or TRBD2 (5 bases each). The germline gives CDR1 SQVTM, CDR2 ANQGSEA. The CDR3 runs to 11 residues. The V end was cut by 6 bases, the J end by 5 bases, with 11 bases between. CDR3: CSVGETDEQYF. The CDR3 DNA reads TGCAGCGTAGGGGAGACGGACGAGCAGTACTTC.

J is TRBJ1-2 and V is TRBV5-1; D is uncertain. V was trimmed by 5 bases and J by 4 bases, leaving 15 bases between them. The germline V gene encodes CDR1 SGHRS and CDR2 YFSETQ. This CDR3 spans 14 amino acids. The CDR3 DNA is TGCGCCAGCAGTTTGACCCCCGGAGGCTATGGCTACACCTTC. Its protein is CASSLTPGGYGYTF.

The chain employs TRBV5-1 and TRBJ2-1, with TRBD2 matching over 9 bases. CDR3 size: 14 residues. V trimming: 6 bases; J trimming: 6 bases; junction bases outside the gene matches: 7. Germline V gene lookup returns CDR1 SGHRS and CDR2 YFSETQ. The CDR3 sequence: CASNQPGLANEQFF. CDR3 DNA sequence: TGCGCCAGCAACCAACCGGGACTAGCCAATGAGCAGTTCTTC.

The chain combines TRBV20-1 with TRBJ2-5; weak D call: TRBD2 (6 bases). The CDR3 is 14 amino acids. Between the trimmed V and J ends, which lost 3 bases and 11 bases, there was a span of 22 bases. Germline values: CDR1 DFQATT, CDR2 SNEGSKA (reference sequence). CDR3 nucleotides: TGCAGTGCTAGGGCCGGGACTTCGGTCTACGGGCAGTACTTC. Translated, it gives CSARAGTSVYGQYF.

The rearrangement uses TRBV20-1 and TRBJ2-7, with TRBD2 identical over 7 bases. The V gene's germline CDR1 is DFQATT and CDR2 SNEGSKA (reference sequence). This CDR3 is built from 15 residues. J lost 6 bases, V lost 3 bases, and 14 bases had no gene match. For the CDR3, the DNA is TGCAGTGCTAGGTTGGCTAGCGGTCCCAATCGCGAGCAGTACTTC. Protein: CSARLASGPNREQYF.

V gene TRBV6-2 or TRBV6-3 combines with J gene TRBJ1-5; 8 bases agree with TRBD1. CDR3 length: 14 residues. Germline V gene data show CDR1 as MNHEY and CDR2 as SVGEGT. V dropped 6 bases and J dropped 6; count of bases not matched to a gene: 7. The CDR3 loop reads CASRDDRGSQPQHF. For the CDR3, the DNA is TGTGCCAGCAGGGATGACAGGGGTAGTCAGCCCCAGCATTTT.

The table lists this clonotype with a few counts. This rearrangement joins TRBV6-2 or TRBV6-3 to TRBJ2-3, with 7 bases aligning to TRBD2. Germline V gives CDR1 MNHEY, CDR2 SVGEGT. The trim removed 7 bases at V and 14 bases at J, leaving 18 bases unmatched. The length of the CDR3 is 14 residues. In DNA form, the CDR3 reads TGTGCCAGCAAGTTGGGGGGGGAAGGACTTTACGCGTATTTT. Encoded protein: CASKLGGEGLYAYF.

This clonotype turned up a few times. V gene TRBV7-2 combines with J gene TRBJ2-5; D is possibly TRBD2 (7 bases). Germline V gene sequence: CDR1 SGHTA, CDR2 FQGNSA. With 5 bases removed from V and 5 bases from J, the gap between germline ends came to 18 bases. The CDR3 is 15 residues long. In nucleotides, the CDR3 is TGTGCCAGCAGCCGCTCTGCGGGGGCGGGGGAGACCCAGTACTTC. Its translation is CASSRSAGAGETQYF.

This clonotype was observed a handful of times. This chain joins TRBV29-1 and TRBJ2-7, with D tentatively TRBD1 (6 bases). Trimming left V 7 bases short and J 2 bases short, with 15 bases between. This CDR3 is 13 amino acids long. The V gene's germline CDR1 is SQVTM and CDR2 ANQGSEA. This CDR3 is CSALVAGAYEQYF. The CDR3 DNA is TGCAGCGCCCTAGTGGCAGGGGCCTACGAGCAGTACTTC.

This clonotype was seen a few times. The genes are TRBV29-1 and TRBJ2-7; 13 bases are shared with TRBD2. Germline loops: CDR1 SQVTM, CDR2 ANQGSEA. The CDR3 consists of 14 residues. Trimming took 8 bases from V and 7 from J; bases not matched to a gene: 11. The CDR3 DNA follows: TGCAGCACCCGACTAGCGGGAGGTAGCAATGAGCAGTACTTC. This encodes CSTRLAGGSNEQYF.